This T cell receptor beta chain was profiled in a study of vaccination effects on CD4 cells after COVID-19. The study, taken as a whole, reports: By a late point after vaccination, infection- and vaccine-induced clones had shrunk markedly through clonal contraction.

Sequencing was performed with immunoSEQ multiplex PCR; in TCRdb, only in-frame clones are kept and a portion is missing. Among some 40,000 clones listed, 70% to 80% were seen once. ViraFEST expansion of antigen-specific CD4+ T cells with viral peptide pools preceded sequencing. Culturing for about 9 days preceded CD4+ T cell isolation. This person caught SARS-CoV-2 sometime from March to December 2020, and PCR testing confirmed the infection. With 7.5 to 10 ug/ml peptides and 7.5 to 10 IU/ml IL-2, approximately 2.1 million PBMC per well were cultured. Worth noting for this clone: As yet, its antigen is unknown.

The sequencing used CD4+ T cells from PBMCs cultured with HCoV-NL63 spike peptides, collected before COVID-19 vaccination. This TCR was sampled from a human donor who had a prior SARS-CoV-2 infection.

Here the CDR3 reads CASSMPSGYHEQFF. CDR3 DNA sequence: TGTGCCAGTAGTATGCCTTCAGGGTACCATGAGCAGTTCTTC. V gene TRBV19 combines with J gene TRBJ2-1; possibly TRBD1 for D (5 bases). The CDR3 totals 14 residues. Trimming took off 3 bases at V and 8 bases at J, with 14 bases between the two ends. Germline loops: CDR1 LNHDA, CDR2 SQIVND (reference sequence).